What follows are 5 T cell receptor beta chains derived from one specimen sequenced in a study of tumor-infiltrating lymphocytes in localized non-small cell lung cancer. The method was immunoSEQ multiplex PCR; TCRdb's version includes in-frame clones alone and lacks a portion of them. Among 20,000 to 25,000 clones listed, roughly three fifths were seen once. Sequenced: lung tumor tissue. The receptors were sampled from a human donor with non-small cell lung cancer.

CDR3 coding DNA: TGTGCCAGCAGCCGGGACAGGGGTTTAGCTGGGGCCAACGTCCTGACTTTC. It is translated as CASSRDRGLAGANVLTF. This rearrangement joins TRBV5-6 to TRBJ2-6, with 10 bases fitting TRBD1. CDR1 is SGHDT, CDR2 YYEEEE, per germline. The CDR3 spans 17 residues. After removal of 4 bases from V and 2 bases from J, the junction contained 6 bases not matched to a gene.

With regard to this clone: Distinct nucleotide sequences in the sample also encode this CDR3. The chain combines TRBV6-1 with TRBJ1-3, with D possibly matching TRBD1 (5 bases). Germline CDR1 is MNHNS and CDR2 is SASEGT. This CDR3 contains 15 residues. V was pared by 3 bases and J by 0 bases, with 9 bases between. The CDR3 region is CASSEGGSSGNTIYF. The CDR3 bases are TGTGCCAGCAGTGAGGGGGGGAGCTCTGGAAACACCATATATTTT.

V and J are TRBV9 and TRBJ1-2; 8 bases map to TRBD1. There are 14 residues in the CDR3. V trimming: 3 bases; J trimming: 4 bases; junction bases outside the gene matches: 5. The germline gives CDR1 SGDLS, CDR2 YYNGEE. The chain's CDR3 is CASSGTGKVYGYTF. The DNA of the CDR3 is TGTGCCAGCAGCGGGACAGGGAAGGTCTATGGCTACACCTTC.

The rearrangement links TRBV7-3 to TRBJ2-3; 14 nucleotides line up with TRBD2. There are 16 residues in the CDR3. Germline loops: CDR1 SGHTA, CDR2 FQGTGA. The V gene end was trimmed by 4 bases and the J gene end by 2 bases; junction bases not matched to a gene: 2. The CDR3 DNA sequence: TGTGCCAGCAGCTCGGGACTAGCGGGGGTCACAGATACGCAGTATTTT. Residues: CASSSGLAGVTDTQYF.

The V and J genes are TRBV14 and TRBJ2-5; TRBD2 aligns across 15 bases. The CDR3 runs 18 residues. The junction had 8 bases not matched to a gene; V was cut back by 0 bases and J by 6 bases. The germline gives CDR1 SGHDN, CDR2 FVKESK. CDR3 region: CASSQEGLAGGLGKTQYF. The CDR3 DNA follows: TGTGCCAGCAGCCAAGAGGGACTAGCGGGAGGTCTCGGAAAGACCCAGTACTTC.